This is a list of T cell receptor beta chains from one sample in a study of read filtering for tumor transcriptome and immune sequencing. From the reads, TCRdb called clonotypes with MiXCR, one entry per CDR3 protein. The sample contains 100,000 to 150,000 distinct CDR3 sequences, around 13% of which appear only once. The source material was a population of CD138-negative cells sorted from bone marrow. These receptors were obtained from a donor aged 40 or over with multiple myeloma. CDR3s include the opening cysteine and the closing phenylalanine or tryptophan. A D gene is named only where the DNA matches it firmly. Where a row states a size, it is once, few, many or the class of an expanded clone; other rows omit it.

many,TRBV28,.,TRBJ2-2,CASSLAGTDTGELFF,TGTGCCAGCAGTTTAGCAGGGACGGACACCGGGGAGCTGTTTTTT
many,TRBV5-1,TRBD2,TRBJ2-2,CASSPAGLAGTGELFF,TGCGCCAGCAGCCCCGCGGGACTAGCGGGCACCGGGGAGCTGTTTTTT
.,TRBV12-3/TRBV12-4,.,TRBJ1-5,CASSFSAGRSNQPQHF,TGTGCCAGCAGTTTCTCGGCAGGGAGAAGCAATCAGCCCCAGCATTTT
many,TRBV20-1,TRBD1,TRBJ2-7,CSALGAGGYTYEQYF,TGCAGTGCGCTGGGGGCAGGGGGCTATACCTACGAGCAGTACTTC
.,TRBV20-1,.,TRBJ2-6,CSARSRPLSGANVLTF,TGCAGTGCCCGGTCCAGACCGCTTTCTGGGGCCAACGTCCTGACTTTC
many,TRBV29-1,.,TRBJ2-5,CSVGTPGVETQYF,TGCAGCGTTGGGACACCAGGGGTAGAGACCCAGTACTTC
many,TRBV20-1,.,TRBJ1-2,CSARDIQGYGYTF,TGCAGTGCTAGAGATATACAGGGCTATGGCTACACCTTC
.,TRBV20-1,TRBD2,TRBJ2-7,CSAIAGGSYEQYF,TGCAGTGCTATTGCGGGAGGGTCCTACGAGCAGTACTTC
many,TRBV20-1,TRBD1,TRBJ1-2,CSARDQGGLSYGYTF,TGCAGTGCTAGAGATCAGGGGGGGCTTTCCTATGGCTACACCTTC
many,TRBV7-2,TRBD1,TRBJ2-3,CASSLAGQGAADTQYF,TGTGCCAGCAGCTTAGCGGGACAGGGGGCGGCAGATACGCAGTATTTT
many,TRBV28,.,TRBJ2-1,CASSLVAKAQNEQFF,TGTGCCAGCAGTTTAGTGGCCAAGGCCCAAAATGAGCAGTTCTTC
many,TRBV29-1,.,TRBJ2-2,CSVEERPGELFF,TGCAGCGTTGAAGAAAGGCCGGGGGAGCTGTTTTTT
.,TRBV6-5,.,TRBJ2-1,CASSFASSYNEQFF,TGTGCCAGCAGCTTCGCTAGCTCCTACAATGAGCAGTTCTTC
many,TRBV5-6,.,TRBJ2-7,CASSLGPVGYEQYF,TGTGCCAGCAGTTTGGGACCAGTCGGGTACGAGCAGTACTTC
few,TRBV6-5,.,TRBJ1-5,CASSYTDNQPQHF,TGTGCCAGCAGTTACACGGACAATCAGCCCCAGCATTTT
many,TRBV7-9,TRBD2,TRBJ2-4,CASSLTSGASLAKNIQYF,TGTGCCAGCAGCCTTACTAGCGGGGCGTCTCTAGCCAAAAACATTCAGTACTTC
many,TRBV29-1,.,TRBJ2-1,CSVRESYNEQFF,TGCAGCGTTCGGGAGTCCTACAATGAGCAGTTCTTC
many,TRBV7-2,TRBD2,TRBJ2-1,CASSPHSGSFVSGEQFF,TGTGCCAGCAGCCCTCATAGCGGGAGTTTTGTTTCGGGAGAGCAGTTCTTC
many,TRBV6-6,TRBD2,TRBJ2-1,CASTLAGAYNEQFF,TGTGCCAGCACCCTAGCGGGAGCATACAATGAGCAGTTCTTC
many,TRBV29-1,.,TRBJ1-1,CSVGSLYTEAFF,TGCAGCGTCGGATCCCTGTACACTGAAGCTTTCTTT
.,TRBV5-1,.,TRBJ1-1,CASSFVEDTEAFF,TGCGCCAGCAGCTTCGTAGAGGACACTGAAGCTTTCTTT
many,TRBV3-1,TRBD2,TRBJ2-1,CASSQGLRERGYNEQFF,TGTGCCAGCAGCCAAGGTCTCCGGGAGCGGGGGTACAATGAGCAGTTCTTC
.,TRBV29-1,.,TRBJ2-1,CSVAKPGSYNEQFF,TGCAGCGTCGCAAAGCCGGGCTCCTACAACGAGCAGTTCTTC
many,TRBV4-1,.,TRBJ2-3,CASSQGVGGPKSDTQYF,TGCGCCAGCAGCCAAGGAGTGGGGGGGCCGAAATCAGATACGCAGTATTTT
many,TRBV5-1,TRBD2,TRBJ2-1,CASSLGVGLAYNEQFF,TGCGCCAGCAGCTTGGGCGTGGGACTAGCCTACAATGAGCAGTTCTTC
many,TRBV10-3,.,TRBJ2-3,CAISRDNTDTQYF,TGTGCCATCAGCCGGGACAACACAGATACGCAGTATTTT
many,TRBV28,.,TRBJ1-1,CASRIPGSNTEAFF,TGTGCCAGCAGGATACCCGGCTCGAACACTGAAGCTTTCTTT
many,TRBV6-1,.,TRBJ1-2,CASSPDILPGYGYTF,TGTGCCAGCAGTCCGGACATCCTGCCCGGCTATGGCTACACCTTC
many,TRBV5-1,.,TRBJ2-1,CASSSDSSVPNEQFF,TGCGCCAGCAGCTCGGACAGTTCCGTTCCCAATGAGCAGTTCTTC
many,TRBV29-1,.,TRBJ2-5,CSAGRGRGETQYF,TGCAGCGCCGGGAGGGGGCGCGGGGAGACCCAGTACTTC
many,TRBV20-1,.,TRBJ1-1,CSAKFPVNTEAFF,TGCAGTGCTAAATTTCCAGTGAACACTGAAGCTTTCTTT
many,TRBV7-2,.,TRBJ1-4,CASSLDRANEKLFF,TGTGCCAGCAGCTTAGACAGGGCTAATGAAAAACTGTTTTTT
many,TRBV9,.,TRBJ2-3,CASSVRSLGTDTQYF,TGTGCCAGCAGCGTAAGGTCTCTCGGGACAGATACGCAGTATTTT
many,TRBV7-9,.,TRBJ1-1,CASSPRGTPTEAFF,TGTGCCAGCAGCCCTCGGGGGACCCCCACTGAAGCTTTCTTT
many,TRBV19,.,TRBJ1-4,CASSFLGLAREKLFF,TGTGCCAGTAGTTTCTTGGGACTGGCACGGGAAAAACTGTTTTTT
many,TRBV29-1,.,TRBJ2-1,CSVEDRGGYEQFF,TGCAGCGTTGAAGATCGCGGGGGCTATGAGCAGTTCTTC
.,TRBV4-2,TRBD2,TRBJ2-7,CASSQEAGGREQYF,TGTGCCAGCAGCCAAGAAGCGGGAGGGCGGGAGCAGTACTTC
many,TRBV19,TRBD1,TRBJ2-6,CASSIRQGRGANVLTF,TGTGCCAGTAGTATACGACAGGGTCGTGGGGCCAACGTCCTGACTTTC
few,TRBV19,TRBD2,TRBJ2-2,CASRGGDAVGTGELFF,TGTGCCAGCCGGGGGGGAGACGCAGTGGGCACCGGGGAGCTGTTTTTT
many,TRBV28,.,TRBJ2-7,CASSSQGHRSYEQYF,TGTGCCAGCAGTTCACAGGGACACCGTTCCTACGAGCAGTACTTC
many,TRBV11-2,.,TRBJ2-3,CASSPRLADTQYF,TGTGCCAGCAGCCCTCGACTAGCAGATACGCAGTATTTT
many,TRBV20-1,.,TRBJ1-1,CSALPQGGNTEAFF,TGCAGTGCTCTCCCGCAGGGAGGAAACACTGAAGCTTTCTTT
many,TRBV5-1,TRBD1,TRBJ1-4,CASSLAGTGIEKLFF,TGCGCCAGCAGCTTGGCCGGGACAGGGATTGAAAAACTGTTTTTT
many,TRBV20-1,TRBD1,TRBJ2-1,CSARGTGLKYNEQFF,TGCAGTGCTAGAGGGACAGGGCTTAAGTACAATGAGCAGTTCTTC
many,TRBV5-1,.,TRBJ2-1,CASSLAKGVWFF,TGCGCCAGCAGCTTGGCCAAGGGGGTGTGGTTCTTC
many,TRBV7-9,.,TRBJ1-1,CASSLARQEAFF,TGTGCCAGCAGCTTAGCTAGGCAGGAAGCTTTCTTT
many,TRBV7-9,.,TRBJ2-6,CASSLRGPGANVLTF,TGTGCCAGCAGCTTAAGGGGACCTGGGGCCAACGTCCTGACTTTC
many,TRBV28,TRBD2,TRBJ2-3,CASNPRGEILAGAHTDTQYF,TGTGCCAGCAACCCCCGGGGGGAGATTCTAGCGGGAGCCCACACAGATACGCAGTATTTT
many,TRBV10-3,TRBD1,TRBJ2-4,CATGTGINIQYF,TGTGCCACAGGGACAGGGATAAACATTCAGTACTTC
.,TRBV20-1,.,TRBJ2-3,CSASGWGGASDTQYF,TGCAGTGCTAGCGGCTGGGGGGGCGCCTCCGATACGCAGTATTTT